The 7 T cell receptor beta chains reported below all come from one sample, sequenced in a study of shared T cell receptors in the human thymus. Generated by immunoSEQ multiplex PCR, the TCRdb table keeps only in-frame clones and is missing some. The sample includes under 850,000 clones, 88% of them seen just once. A further study also used this sample, focusing on human thymus T cells.

The sequencing sample was made of thymocytes. These receptors were collected from a boy in the first two years of life with a congenital heart defect.

This clone was counted a single time. V and J are TRBV2 and TRBJ2-7; perhaps TRBD2 as D (6 bases). V was trimmed by 5 bases and J by 7 bases, leaving 21 bases between them. The CDR3 runs to 15 residues. The V gene's germline CDR1 is SNHLY and CDR2 FYNNEI. CDR3 region: CASSLLGGAPREQYF. Written as DNA, the CDR3 is TGTGCCAGCAGTTTACTCGGGGGAGCTCCTAGGGAGCAGTACTTC. Complete variable domain (other parts from reference TRBV2 and TRBJ2-7): EPEVTQTPSHQVTQMGQEVILRCVPISNHLYFYWYRQILGQKVEFLVSFYNNEISEKSEIFDDQFSVERPDGSNFTLKIRSTKLEDSAMYFCASSLLGGAPREQYFGPGTRLTVT.

V gene TRBV5-1 combines with J gene TRBJ2-5, with TRBD2 matching over 11 bases. The V gene's germline CDR1 is SGHRS and CDR2 YFSETQ. There are 15 residues in the CDR3. After removal of 3 bases from V and 4 bases from J, the junction contained 5 bases not matched to a gene. Here the CDR3 reads CASSSTSGEGETQYF. The CDR3 coding sequence is TGCGCCAGCAGCTCGACTAGCGGGGAAGGAGAGACCCAGTACTTC.

As concerns this clone: Other DNA sequences of this sample code for an identical CDR3. The chain joins TRBV20-1 to TRBJ2-7; the D is unclear. Germline CDR1 reads DFQATT; CDR2 reads SNEGSKA (reference sequence). This CDR3 is 11 amino acids long. The V end was cut by 1 base, the J end by 3 bases, with 4 bases between. The CDR3 reads CSARGSYEQYF. The CDR3, as DNA: TGCAGTGCTAGAGGCAGCTACGAGCAGTACTTC.

J is TRBJ2-3 and V is TRBV4-3, with D possibly being TRBD2 (6 bases). V dropped 1 base and J dropped 1 base, with 15 bases sitting between them. CDR3 length equals 17 residues. Germline CDR1 reads LGHNA; CDR2 reads YSLEER. CDR3 in amino acids: CASSQGLGGLGTDTQYF. In DNA form, the CDR3 reads TGCGCCAGCAGCCAAGGACTAGGCGGGCTGGGCACAGATACGCAGTATTTT.

This rearrangement joins TRBV28 to TRBJ1-5, with TRBD1 identical over 7 bases. J lost 0 bases, V lost 6 bases, and 5 bases had no gene match. Germline V gives CDR1 MDHEN, CDR2 SYDVKM. The CDR3 length is 15 residues. The CDR3 DNA reads as TGTGCCAGCAGCCCAGGGGGGAATAGCAATCAGCCCCAGCATTTT. It translates to CASSPGGNSNQPQHF.

V usage is TRBV27 and J usage is TRBJ2-1, with D hard to call. Trimming shortened V by 3 bases and J by 9 bases, and 21 bases separated the two germline ends. The germline gives CDR1 MNHEY, CDR2 SMNVEV (reference sequence). The CDR3 is 16 residues long. CDR3 in amino acids: CASSFGLGGRSGEQFF. The CDR3 bases are TGTGCCAGCAGTTTCGGTTTGGGTGGCCGTTCAGGTGAGCAGTTCTTC.

The CDR3 DNA is TGTGCCTCGGGGGGCCCTAACTATGGCTACACCTTC. The encoded protein is CASGGPNYGYTF. This chain uses TRBV28 with TRBJ1-2, with a possible D match to TRBD1 (6 bases). Germline V CDR1 and CDR2: MDHEN, SYDVKM. V was pared by 11 bases and J by 0 bases, with 10 bases between. The CDR3 runs 12 residues.